There are many counts of the clone carrying this T cell receptor beta chain. What it binds is not known. This sample was taken from a study of metastatic and nonmetastatic thyroid tumors. In the study overall: For malignant and benign thyroid patients, tumor or nodule tissue and blood were the sources whose repertoires were compared. Broader study findings: When malignant thyroid tumors were compared with benign nodules, TCR beta diversity was reportedly significantly higher in the malignant tumors. This held in both blood and tumor samples.

Per the original data handling: Researchers built a distant-metastasis classifier for papillary thyroid cancer that drew on CDR3 differences across clinicopathological groups. TCRdb re-processed the PCR reads through MiXCR. None of the V and J calls come from the authors' own analysis; TCRdb made them. The data show about 42,000 clones, with 9% to 14% seen just once and 9% to 10% held by the top ten. The CDR3 is 11 amino acids. CDR1 and CDR2 (germline): MNHEY, SVGAGI. The V end was cut by 0 bases, the J end by 6 bases, with 2 bases between. Thyroid surgery was preceded by no treatment in any patient. The sample was blood. This clonotype originated in a male donor with papillary thyroid cancer or a benign thyroid nodule (not recorded which). Some clones in this sample may be carry-over from other donors' samples. The chain employs TRBV6-5 and TRBJ1-1; no firm D call. The CDR3 DNA reads as TGTGCCAGCAGTTACTCGGCTGAAGCTTTCTTT. This sequence encodes CASSYSAEAFF.